The 13 T cell receptor beta chains presented below share a single source sample, sequenced in a study of blood T cell repertoires in COVID-19. Clones were sequenced by immunoSEQ multiplex PCR, and TCRdb holds only the in-frame ones, with some missing. The table shows some 100,000 clones, with around 94% occurring only once. The sample taken for sequencing was peripheral blood. The receptors were gathered from a woman in her fifties or sixties with active COVID-19.

The chain employs TRBV6-5 and TRBJ2-3; possible D gene TRBD1, 7 bases. CDR3 length: 15 amino acids. The germline V gene encodes CDR1 MNHEY and CDR2 SVGAGI. Trimming left V 6 bases short and J 0 bases short, with 13 bases between. CDR3 protein: CASREQGGSTDTQYF. The DNA for the CDR3 is TGTGCCAGCAGAGAGCAGGGGGGCAGCACAGATACGCAGTATTTT.

The CDR3 loop reads CASRPSAGLNTEAFF. The CDR3 DNA sequence: TGCGCCAGCCGTCCCTCGGCAGGGCTGAACACTGAAGCTTTCTTT. The V gene is TRBV5-1, the J gene TRBJ1-1; a weak D match, TRBD1 (5 bases). Germline values: CDR1 SGHRS, CDR2 YFSETQ. This CDR3 comprises 15 residues. Trimming shortened V by 7 bases and J by 0 bases, and 16 bases separated the two germline ends.

This clone showed up just once. V gene TRBV5-4 combines with J gene TRBJ1-1; D is uncertain. This CDR3 has 14 amino acids. Trimming took 0 bases from V and 1 from J, leaving 7 bases between them. Germline CDR1 and CDR2: SGHNT and YYREEE (reference sequence). The CDR3 DNA reads as TGTGCCAGCAGCTTGGCGGCGGCGAACACTGAAGCTTTCTTT. Its protein product is CASSLAAANTEAFF.

The gene calls are TRBV10-3 and TRBJ2-1, with 7 bases matching TRBD2. This CDR3 comprises 13 residues. Looked up from germline, CDR1 is ENHRY and CDR2 is SYGVKD. After removal of 3 bases from V and 5 bases from J, the junction contained 1 base not matched to a gene. In DNA form, the CDR3 reads TGTGCCATCAGTGAACGGGGGGACAATGAGCAGTTCTTC. This gives the protein CAISERGDNEQFF.

V usage is TRBV28 and J usage is TRBJ2-3; D gene uncertain. There are 16 residues in the CDR3. Trimming removed 4 bases at V and 0 bases at J, with 14 bases between. CDR1 MDHEN and CDR2 SYDVKM come from the germline V gene. The CDR3 DNA reads as TGTGCCAGCAGTTCTGCTCAGTATCGTAGCACAGATACGCAGTATTTT. It translates to CASSSAQYRSTDTQYF.

This chain uses TRBV5-1 with TRBJ2-7; D is unclear. The CDR3 has 16 residues. The V end lost 0 bases, the J end lost 0 bases, and 13 bases lay between the germline ends. Germline lookup yields CDR1 SGHRS and CDR2 YFSETQ. In nucleotides, the CDR3 is TGCGCCAGCAGCTTGGGGGCCACTCTCTTCTCCTACGAGCAGTACTTC. Amino acids: CASSLGATLFSYEQYF. Filled out from reference TRBV5-1 and TRBJ2-7, the complete variable domain reads KAGVTQTPRYLIKTRGQQVTLSCSPISGHRSVSWYQQTPGQGLQFLFEYFSETQRNKGNFPGRFSGRQFSNSRSEMNVSTLELGDSALYLCASSLGATLFSYEQYFGPGTRLTVT.

The rearrangement joins TRBV29-1 to TRBJ1-5; no reliable D call. The germline gives CDR1 SQVTM, CDR2 ANQGSEA. CDR3 size: 14 residues. Trimming removed 5 bases from V and 3 bases from J, with 14 bases in between. The CDR3 DNA is TGCAGCGTTAAGGATGGGCAGTCCAATCAGCCCCAGCATTTT. It specifies CSVKDGQSNQPQHF.

CDR3 sequence: CATSDRQGYEQYF. The CDR3 DNA reads TGTGCCACCTCTGATAGGCAGGGCTACGAGCAGTACTTC. The V gene is TRBV24-1, the J gene TRBJ2-7; tentatively, D is TRBD1 (5 bases). Trimming removed 9 bases from V and 3 bases from J, with 14 bases in between. Germline V gene sequence: CDR1 KGHDR, CDR2 SFDVKD. The CDR3 length is 13 residues.

This chain joins TRBV28 and TRBJ2-7; 9 nucleotides agree with TRBD1. From germline, CDR1 is MDHEN and CDR2 SYDVKM. This CDR3 is built from 15 residues. After removal of 5 bases from V and 6 bases from J, the junction contained 11 bases not matched to a gene. The CDR3 reads CASSRPGQGLSEQYF. The CDR3 DNA is TGTGCCAGCAGTCGACCGGGACAGGGCTTATCCGAGCAGTACTTC.

V usage is TRBV27 and J usage is TRBJ2-1, with 12 bases that match TRBD2. CDR1 and CDR2 from the germline V gene are MNHEY and SMNVEV (reference sequence). This CDR3 has 16 residues. V lost 5 bases and J lost 7; bases outside the gene matches: 9. CDR3 amino acids: CASSQRLAGVRNEQFF. CDR3 nucleotides: TGTGCCAGCAGTCAGAGACTAGCGGGAGTTCGTAATGAGCAGTTCTTC.

The rearrangement links TRBV3-1 (or the pseudogene TRBV3-2) to TRBJ2-1, with 13 bases fitting TRBD2. The length of the CDR3 is 17 residues. Germline CDR1 is LGHDT and CDR2 is YNNKEL (reference sequence). V was clipped by 2 bases and J by 9 bases; unmatched bases: 10. The CDR3 sequence is CASSQLLLAGGQGEQFF. As DNA, the CDR3 is TGTGCCAGCAGCCAACTGCTACTAGCGGGAGGGCAAGGTGAGCAGTTCTTC.

The rearrangement links TRBV5-4 to TRBJ1-3; TRBD1 is a possible D gene (5 bases). This CDR3 has 14 residues. Per the germline V gene, CDR1 is SGHNT and CDR2 is YYREEE (reference sequence). Trimming took 0 bases from V and 5 from J, leaving 9 bases between them. CDR3 sequence (DNA): TGTGCCAGCAGCTTGGAAGGGGTTAGAAACACCATATATTTT. As protein: CASSLEGVRNTIYF.

The chain joins TRBV3-1 (or the pseudogene TRBV3-2) to TRBJ1-1; D call uncertain. CDR1 is LGHDT, CDR2 YNNKEL, per germline (reference sequence). There are 14 residues in the CDR3. With 0 bases removed from V and 8 bases from J, the gap between germline ends came to 13 bases. Written as DNA, the CDR3 is TGTGCCAGCAGCCAAGATGGAGGGAGTTCCGAAGCTTTCTTT. This encodes CASSQDGGSSEAFF.